Below are 2 T cell receptor beta chains sequenced from a single sample in a study of cytomegalovirus exposure and HLA in healthy donors (TCRdb year 2017). Libraries were constructed by the immunoSEQ multiplex PCR assay. For the multiplex PCR, a mixture combining 60 forward primers for TCR Vbeta segments and 13 reverse primers for TCR Jbeta segments was used. The table was pulled from immuneACCESS by TCRdb, which kept in-frame rearrangements only. Such tables lose some clones; where checked, under half of the loss comes from unresolved V genes, and the rest has no known cause. The sample table holds fewer than 250,000 clones, of which 60% to 80% were seen once. The ten top clones hold 2.5% to 4% of the sample. The sequenced material came from PBMCs. The receptor set was obtained from a woman in her twenties or thirties in good health and CMV-seropositive.

This clone turned up a few times. The chain joins TRBV27 to TRBJ2-1; TRBD2 might be the D (6 bases). V was trimmed by 2 bases and J by 10 bases, leaving 12 bases between them. Germline V gene data show CDR1 as MNHEY and CDR2 as SMNVEV (reference sequence). This CDR3 comprises 13 residues. This CDR3 reads CASSLGGPWEQFF. The CDR3 DNA is TGTGCCAGCAGTTTAGGAGGGCCATGGGAGCAGTTCTTC.

In this sample, this clone turned up a few times. The rearrangement uses TRBV5-1 and TRBJ1-4, with 8 bases lining up with TRBD1. CDR3 length equals 14 residues. Trimming removed 5 bases from V and 8 bases from J; junction bases left unmatched: 8. The germline V gene has CDR1 SGHRS and CDR2 YFSETQ. CDR3 in DNA: TGCGCCAGCAGACCCGGGACAGGCGCCGAAAAACTGTTTTTT. Residues: CASRPGTGAEKLFF.